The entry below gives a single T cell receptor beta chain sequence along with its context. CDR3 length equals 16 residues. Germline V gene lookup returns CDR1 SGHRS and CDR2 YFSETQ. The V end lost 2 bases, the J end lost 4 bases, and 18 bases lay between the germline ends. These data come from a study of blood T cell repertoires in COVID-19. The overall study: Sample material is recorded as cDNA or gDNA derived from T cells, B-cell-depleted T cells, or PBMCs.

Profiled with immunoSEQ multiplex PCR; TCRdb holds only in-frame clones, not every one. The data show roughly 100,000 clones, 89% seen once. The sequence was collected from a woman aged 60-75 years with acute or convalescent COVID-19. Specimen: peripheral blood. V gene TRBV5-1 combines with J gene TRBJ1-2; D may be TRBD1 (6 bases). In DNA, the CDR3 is TGCGCCAGCAGCTTCCTCGGAGGGGGGGGCCGCTATGGCTACACCTTC. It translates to CASSFLGGGGRYGYTF. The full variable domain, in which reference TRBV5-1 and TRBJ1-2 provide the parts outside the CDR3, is KAGVTQTPRYLIKTRGQQVTLSCSPISGHRSVSWYQQTPGQGLQFLFEYFSETQRNKGNFPGRFSGRQFSNSRSEMNVSTLELGDSALYLCASSFLGGGGRYGYTFGSGTRLTVV.